The sequence of this TCR beta chain was determined in a study of T cell responses to AZD1222 COVID-19 vaccine. Study-level points and caveats: Regions 160-218 and 743-854 held dominance among vaccine-associated CD4 TCRs, which spanned spike. Among the donors, most were white British and more were female, and clonal diversity was possibly underestimated. Repertoire collection took place solely once the T cell response had peaked.

The repertoire was sequenced with immunoSEQ multiplex PCR; TCRdb's copy has only in-frame clones and lacks some. Among around 130,000 clones listed, 88% were seen once. This clone was recorded only once. Its specificity is unknown. The CDR3 is 15 residues long. The germline V and J ends were trimmed by 5 bases and 3 bases, with 17 bases remaining between them. Per the germline V gene, CDR1 is LNHDA and CDR2 is SQIVND (reference sequence). Sample: peripheral blood, taken 28 days after the second AZD1222 dose. This TCR derives from an adult who received the AZD1222 COVID-19 vaccine. The J gene is TRBJ2-7, the V gene TRBV19; weak D call: TRBD1 (5 bases). The CDR3: CASSPRQSTVYEQYF. The CDR3, as DNA: TGTGCCAGTAGTCCCAGACAGAGTACCGTCTACGAGCAGTACTTC.